Below are 18 T cell receptor beta chains sequenced from a single sample in a study of blood T cell repertoires in COVID-19. Sequencing used immunoSEQ multiplex PCR; TCRdb keeps in-frame clones, though not all of them. The sample holds a few hundred thousand clones, approximately 84% seen once. Sequencing input: peripheral blood. The receptors shown here come from a man between 35 and 55 years old with acute or convalescent COVID-19.

This clone was counted between two and nine times. The chain links TRBV5-4 to TRBJ1-3; D might be TRBD1 (5 bases). The CDR3 has 15 residues. V was shortened by 0 bases and J by 2 bases, with 9 bases between the two germline ends. The germline CDR1 and CDR2 sequences are SGHNT and YYREEE (reference sequence). CDR3 nucleotide sequence: TGTGCCAGCAGCTTGGAACAGGACGCTGGAAACACCATATATTTT. Amino acid sequence: CASSLEQDAGNTIYF.

The V and J genes are TRBV11-2 and TRBJ1-1; weak D call: TRBD1 (5 bases). The CDR3 runs 15 residues. V was clipped by 2 bases and J by 1 base, with 11 bases between them. Germline V gene lookup returns CDR1 SGHAT and CDR2 FQNNGV. CDR3 DNA sequence: TGTGCCAGCAGCTTACAGGGCGCAGGGAACACTGAAGCTTTCTTT. Encoded protein: CASSLQGAGNTEAFF.

The genes are TRBV5-1 and TRBJ1-1; a weak D match, TRBD1 (6 bases). The CDR3 is 14 residues long. CDR1 SGHRS and CDR2 YFSETQ come from the germline V gene. Trimming took off 1 base at V and 5 bases at J, with 12 bases between the two ends. In DNA, the CDR3 is TGCGCCAGCAGCTTGTTAGGGGGTGGAACTGAAGCTTTCTTT. The encoded protein is CASSLLGGGTEAFF. Together with reference TRBV5-1 and TRBJ1-1, the CDR3 gives the full variable domain: KAGVTQTPRYLIKTRGQQVTLSCSPISGHRSVSWYQQTPGQGLQFLFEYFSETQRNKGNFPGRFSGRQFSNSRSEMNVSTLELGDSALYLCASSLLGGGTEAFFGQGTRLTVV.

This chain links TRBV20-1 with TRBJ1-2; weak D call: TRBD1 (6 bases). The germline V gene encodes CDR1 DFQATT and CDR2 SNEGSKA (reference sequence). Trimming pared 3 bases from V and 8 bases from J, leaving 10 bases between. The CDR3 loop spans 11 amino acids. The DNA of the CDR3 is TGCAGTGCTAGCCCCAGGGGCGGCTACACCTTC. It is translated as CSASPRGGYTF.

The chain couples TRBV7-3 to TRBJ2-3; 12 positions agree with TRBD2. V dropped 5 bases and J dropped 0; count of bases not matched to a gene: 3. The CDR3 loop spans 16 amino acids. Per germline, CDR1 SGHTA and CDR2 FQGTGA. CDR3 loop: CASSSGLAGSTDTQYF. DNA for the CDR3: TGTGCCAGCAGCAGTGGACTAGCGGGGAGCACAGATACGCAGTATTTT.

The rearrangement uses TRBV19 and TRBJ1-1; the D gene is possibly TRBD1 (5 bases). Trimming stripped 7 bases from V and 4 bases from J, with 19 bases between. The CDR3 contains 15 residues. Germline CDR1 is LNHDA and CDR2 is SQIVND (reference sequence). The CDR3 DNA reads TGTGCCAGTACGCGCGGGGCTGCCCCAGGCACTGAAGCTTTCTTT. This gives the protein CASTRGAAPGTEAFF.

This chain uses TRBV27 with TRBJ1-3; possibly TRBD1 for D (6 bases). With 2 bases removed from V and 8 bases from J, the gap between germline ends came to 13 bases. The CDR3 length is 14 residues. Germline lookup yields CDR1 MNHEY and CDR2 SMNVEV (reference sequence). The CDR3: CASSLRGAGDTIYF. The CDR3 region has the DNA TGTGCCAGCAGTTTAAGGGGGGCGGGAGACACCATATATTTT.

The gene calls are TRBV2 and TRBJ1-1; tentative D call: TRBD1 (6 bases). Germline loops: CDR1 SNHLY, CDR2 FYNNEI. This CDR3 has 16 amino acids. Between the trimmed V and J ends, which lost 6 bases and 0 bases, there was a span of 17 bases. The chain's CDR3 is CASRPTGQSMNTEAFF. Here the CDR3 DNA reads TGTGCCAGCAGGCCGACAGGCCAATCTATGAACACTGAAGCTTTCTTT.

With respect to this clone: Germline is not matched at one junction end, which may reflect a read error. The chain is built from TRBV7-8 and TRBJ2-5; D is uncertain. The CDR3 runs 14 residues. Germline lookup yields CDR1 SGHVS and CDR2 FQNEAQ. The DNA of the CDR3 is TGTGCCAGCAGATTAGGGCTGCTAGAAGAGACCCAGTACTTC. Its protein is CASRLGLLEETQYF.

V gene TRBV18 combines with J gene TRBJ2-3; 8 positions agree with TRBD1. The junction had 8 bases not matched to a gene; V was cut back by 5 bases and J by 10 bases. The CDR3 is made up of 13 amino acids. CDR1 and CDR2 (germline): KGHSH, LQKENI. This CDR3 is CASSLPYRGAQYF. The CDR3 nucleotides read TGTGCCAGCTCATTACCTTACAGGGGGGCGCAGTATTTT.

The rearrangement joins TRBV19 to TRBJ1-5; 12 bases fit TRBD1. The CDR3 covers 16 residues. Looked up from germline, CDR1 is LNHDA and CDR2 is SQIVND (reference sequence). Trimming took 7 bases from V and 7 from J; bases not matched to a gene: 11. CDR3 protein: CASTPWGQGASQPQHF. DNA for the CDR3: TGTGCCAGTACTCCATGGGGACAGGGGGCTAGCCAGCCCCAGCATTTT.

The J gene is TRBJ1-1, the V gene TRBV18, with D possibly being TRBD1 (6 bases). In germline, CDR1 is KGHSH, CDR2 LQKENI. Trimming pared 5 bases from V and 8 bases from J, leaving 9 bases between. This CDR3 has 11 amino acids. The CDR3 DNA follows: TGTGCCAGCTCAGCTCAGGGGGAAGCTTTCTTT. Encoded protein: CASSAQGEAFF.

V usage is TRBV12-3 or TRBV12-4 and J usage is TRBJ1-5, with D perhaps matching TRBD1 (6 bases). The germline V and J ends were trimmed by 5 bases and 6 bases, with 11 bases remaining between them. This CDR3 has 13 residues. CDR3 coding DNA: TGTGCCAGCAGTCACAGGGAGGGTCAGCCCCAGCATTTT. It translates to CASSHREGQPQHF.

This clone was counted only a few times. The genes are TRBV5-4 and TRBJ1-1; D is undetermined. The CDR3 sequence is 16 residues long. CDR1 is SGHNT and CDR2 is YYREEE in the germline V gene (reference sequence). V lost 0 bases to trimming and J lost 0 bases, with 12 bases between them. The CDR3, as DNA: TGTGCCAGCAGCTTGGGGCAGATAACAATGAACACTGAAGCTTTCTTT. Its protein product is CASSLGQITMNTEAFF.

The chain combines TRBV10-3 with TRBJ1-6; 8 nucleotides match TRBD1. The V and J ends lost 0 bases and 9 bases, in that order; junction bases with no gene match: 7. Germline assignment: CDR1 ENHRY and CDR2 SYGVKD. There are 16 residues in the CDR3. The CDR3: CAISESISGGGSPLHF. The CDR3 DNA sequence: TGTGCCATCAGTGAGTCGATATCAGGGGGCGGTTCACCCCTCCACTTT.

The chain carries TRBV5-5 and TRBJ2-7, with 10 bases that match TRBD1. Germline CDR1 reads SGHKS; CDR2 reads YYEKEE (reference sequence). This CDR3 is 15 amino acids long. V gave up 3 bases and J gave up 4 bases; unmatched junction bases: 7. CDR3 loop: CASSSYGTGVYEQYF. As DNA, the CDR3 is TGTGCCAGCAGCTCCTACGGGACAGGGGTTTACGAGCAGTACTTC.

CDR3 region: CASSIDMWGGQAFF. The CDR3 DNA sequence: TGTGCCAGTAGTATAGATATGTGGGGCGGTCAAGCTTTCTTT. The chain combines TRBV19 with TRBJ1-1, with D tentatively TRBD1 (5 bases). Per the germline V gene, CDR1 is LNHDA and CDR2 is SQIVND (reference sequence). The CDR3 length is 14 residues. V was trimmed by 0 bases and J by 9 bases, leaving 14 bases between them. Looking up the rest from reference TRBV19 and TRBJ1-1 gives the full variable domain: DGGITQSPKYLFRKEGQNVTLSCEQNLNHDAMYWYRQDPGQGLRLIYYSQIVNDFQKGDIAEGYSVSREKKESFPLTVTSAQKNPTAFYLCASSIDMWGGQAFFGQGTRLTVV.

The chain joins TRBV30 to TRBJ1-1, with D perhaps matching TRBD1 (5 bases). V lost 0 bases to trimming and J lost 9 bases, with 11 bases between them. Germline assignment: CDR1 GTSNPN and CDR2 SVGIG (reference sequence). The CDR3 totals 12 residues. The CDR3 sequence: CAWSVRGWQAFF. In DNA, the CDR3 is TGTGCCTGGAGTGTACGGGGGTGGCAAGCTTTCTTT.